This T cell receptor beta chain was obtained from a study of monozygotic twins with inflammatory bowel disease. Overall study findings and caveats: Lower TCRbeta diversity (inverse Simpson) was seen in IBD patients than in healthy co-twins.

On this clonotype: Antigen unknown.

With the 5' RACE reads reprocessed, TCRdb shows one record per CDR3 protein and no DNA. The sample data list over 350,000 distinct CDR3 sequences. No T cells were sorted before total RNA was taken from whole blood. CDR3 length: 13 amino acids. Germline V gene sequence: CDR1 SGHAT, CDR2 FQDESV (reference sequence). This chain connects TRBV11-1 to TRBJ2-7; TCRdb picks TRBD1, but there is no DNA to check that call. The specimen was blood. The receptor was derived from a human donor with ulcerative colitis or Crohn's disease, or a healthy co-twin of an affected twin (not recorded which). The CDR3 is CASSWGLTGEQYF.